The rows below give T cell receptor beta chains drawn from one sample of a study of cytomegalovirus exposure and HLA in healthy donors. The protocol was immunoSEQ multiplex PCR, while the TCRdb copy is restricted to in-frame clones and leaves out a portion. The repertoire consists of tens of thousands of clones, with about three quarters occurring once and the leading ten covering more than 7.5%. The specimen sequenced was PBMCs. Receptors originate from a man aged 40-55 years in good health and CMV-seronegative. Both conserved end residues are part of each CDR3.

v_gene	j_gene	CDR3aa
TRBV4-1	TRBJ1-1	CASSPGQGKTGTEAFF
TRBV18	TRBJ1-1	CASSSLRPQGARGDTEAFF
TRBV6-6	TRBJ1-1	CASSYSESTEAFF
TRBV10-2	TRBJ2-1	CASRDLRGRSANEQFF
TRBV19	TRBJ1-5	CAKAPRDRGDQPQHF
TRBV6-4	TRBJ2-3	CASSGTQFTDTQYF
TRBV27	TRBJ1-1	CAAGTGGTEAFF
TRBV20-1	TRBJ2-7	CSAREWSEQYF
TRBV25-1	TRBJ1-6	CASSELPGGASPLHF
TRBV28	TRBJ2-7	CASSLWAGQGLDEQYF
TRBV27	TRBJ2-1	CASSSERGGPEQFF
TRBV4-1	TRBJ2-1	CASSHRTGTSGGSSYNEQFF
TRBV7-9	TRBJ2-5	CASSQGLAGQETQYF
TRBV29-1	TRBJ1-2	CSVEDMDREGGYTF
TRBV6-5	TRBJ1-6	CASSFNRPRLPLHF
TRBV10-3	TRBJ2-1	CAIGTGRSYNEQFF
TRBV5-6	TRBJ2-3	CASSIRTEGEVDTQYF
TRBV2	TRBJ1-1	CASILEGVRRAAEAFF
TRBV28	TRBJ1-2	CASTRSGQGRGYTF
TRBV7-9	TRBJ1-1	CASSSNRAGEAFF
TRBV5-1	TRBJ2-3	CASSFGTATDTQYF
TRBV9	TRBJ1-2	CASNRQGEAYGYTF
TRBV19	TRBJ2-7	CASRHEFEQYF
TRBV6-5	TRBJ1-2	CASSRGLKDYGYTF
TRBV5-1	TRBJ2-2	CASSLEVSGPTGELFF
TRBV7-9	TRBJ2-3	CSSSLDAVSDHRGTDTQYF
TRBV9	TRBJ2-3	CASSEGLAGGLDTQYF
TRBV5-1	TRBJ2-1	CASSFRLDSYNEQFF
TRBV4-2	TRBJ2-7	CASSPGGYEQYF
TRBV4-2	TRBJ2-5	CASSPSDPRRGGQETQYF
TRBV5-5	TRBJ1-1	CASRQAGAQITEAFF
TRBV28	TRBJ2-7	CASSPWTGGKEQYF
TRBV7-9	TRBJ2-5	CASSPFAETQYF
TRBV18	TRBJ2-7	CASSPYSYNRDRDDEQYF
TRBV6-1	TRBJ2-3	CASISNQYHTDTQYF
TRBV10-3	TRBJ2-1	CAISGMLGEGEQFF
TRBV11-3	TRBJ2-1	CASSLGTSGNGNEQFF
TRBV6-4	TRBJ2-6	CASSEGTGSSGANVLTF
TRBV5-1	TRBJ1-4	CASSEGTVPTNEKLFF
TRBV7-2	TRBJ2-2	CASSLGLSTGELFF
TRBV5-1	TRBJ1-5	CASSEQVNQPQHF
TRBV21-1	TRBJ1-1	CASSKTPYRRGTGQRGMNTEAFF
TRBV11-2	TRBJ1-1	CASSRLWTGGTEAFF
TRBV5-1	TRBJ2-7	CASSLAAGQSYEQYF
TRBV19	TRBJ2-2	CASSIEMSVSGELFF
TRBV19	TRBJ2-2	CASSKSDRTNTGELFF
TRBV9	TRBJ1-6	CVPPGDNSPLHF
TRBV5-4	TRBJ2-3	CASSLAPRAPTDTQYF
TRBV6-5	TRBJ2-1	CASRIMRTSGGPEFF
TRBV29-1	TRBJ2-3	CSVEGLAGATDTQYF
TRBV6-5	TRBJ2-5	CASRWASGGSETQYF